This T cell receptor (beta chain) was sequenced during a study of beta chain features in type 1 diabetes. This CDR3 spans 14 amino acids. Germline V gene sequence: CDR1 SGHAT, CDR2 FQNNGV. The V end was cut by 5 bases, the J end by 8 bases, with 16 bases between. The study reverse transcribed the entire isolated RNA, so it sequenced expressed TCRB transcripts. The method was immunoSEQ multiplex PCR; TCRdb's version includes in-frame clones alone and lacks a portion of them. Of around 290,000 clones listed, roughly 8% are singletons. Sequencing was done on a sample of central memory CD4+ T cells from blood. The receptor's source is a woman aged 18-30 years in good health. The chain uses TRBV11-2 and TRBJ2-1; unclear D gene. The CDR3 loop is CASSPSRGLDEQFF. The CDR3 DNA reads as TGTGCCAGCAGCCCAAGTAGAGGCCTTGATGAGCAGTTCTTC.